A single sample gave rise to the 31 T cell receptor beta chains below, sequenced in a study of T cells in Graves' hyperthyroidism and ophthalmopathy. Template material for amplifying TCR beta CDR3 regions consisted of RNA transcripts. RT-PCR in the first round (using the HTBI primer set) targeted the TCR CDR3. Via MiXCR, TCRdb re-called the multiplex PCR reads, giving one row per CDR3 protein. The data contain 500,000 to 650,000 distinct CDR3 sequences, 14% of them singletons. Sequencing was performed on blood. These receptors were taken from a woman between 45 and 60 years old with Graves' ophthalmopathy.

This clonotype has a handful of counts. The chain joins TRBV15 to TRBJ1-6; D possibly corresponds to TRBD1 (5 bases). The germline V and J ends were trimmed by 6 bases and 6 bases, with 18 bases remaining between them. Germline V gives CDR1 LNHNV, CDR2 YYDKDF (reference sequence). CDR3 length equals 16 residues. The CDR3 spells CATSPAGRDPNSPLHF. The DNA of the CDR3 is TGTGCCACCAGTCCTGCCGGACGGGACCCTAATTCACCCCTCCACTTT.

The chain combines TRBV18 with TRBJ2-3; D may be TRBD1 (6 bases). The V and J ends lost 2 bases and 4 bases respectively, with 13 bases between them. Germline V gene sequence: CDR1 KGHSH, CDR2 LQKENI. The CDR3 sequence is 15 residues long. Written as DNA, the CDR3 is TGTGCCAGCTCACCATACTCCCAGGGGTCAGATACGCAGTATTTT. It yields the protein CASSPYSQGSDTQYF.

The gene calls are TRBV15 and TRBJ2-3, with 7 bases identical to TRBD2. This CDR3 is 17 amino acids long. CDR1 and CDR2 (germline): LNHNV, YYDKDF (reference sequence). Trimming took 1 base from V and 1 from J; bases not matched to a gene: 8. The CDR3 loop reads CATSRGEGLGGTDTQYF. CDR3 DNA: TGTGCCACCAGCAGAGGGGAGGGTTTGGGGGGCACAGATACGCAGTATTTT.

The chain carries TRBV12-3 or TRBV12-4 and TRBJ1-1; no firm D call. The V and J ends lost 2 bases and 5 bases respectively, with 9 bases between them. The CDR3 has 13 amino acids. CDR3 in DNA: TGTGCCAGCAGTTTAATGGTTGCGACTGAAGCTTTCTTT. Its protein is CASSLMVATEAFF.

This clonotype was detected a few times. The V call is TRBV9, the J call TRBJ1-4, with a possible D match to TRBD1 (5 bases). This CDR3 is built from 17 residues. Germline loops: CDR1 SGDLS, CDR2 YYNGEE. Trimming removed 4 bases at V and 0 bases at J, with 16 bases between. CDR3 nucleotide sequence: TGTGCCAGCAGCCCCAGGGCAGAGTTTGCAACTAATGAAAAACTGTTTTTT. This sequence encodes CASSPRAEFATNEKLFF.

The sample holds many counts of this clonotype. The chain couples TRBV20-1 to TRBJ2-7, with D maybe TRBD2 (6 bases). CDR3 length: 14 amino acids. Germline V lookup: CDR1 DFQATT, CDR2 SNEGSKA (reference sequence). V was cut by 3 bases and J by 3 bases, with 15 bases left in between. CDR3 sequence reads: CSASLRGEVYEQYF. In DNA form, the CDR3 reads TGCAGTGCTAGCCTGCGTGGGGAGGTCTACGAGCAGTACTTC.

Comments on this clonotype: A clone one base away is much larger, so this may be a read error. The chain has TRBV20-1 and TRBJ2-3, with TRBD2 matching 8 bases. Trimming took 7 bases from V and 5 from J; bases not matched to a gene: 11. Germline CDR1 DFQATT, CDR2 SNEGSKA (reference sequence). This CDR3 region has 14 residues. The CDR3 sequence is CSVGSGGPVDTQYF. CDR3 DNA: TGCAGTGTTGGGAGCGGGGGCCCTGTAGATACGCAGTATTTT.

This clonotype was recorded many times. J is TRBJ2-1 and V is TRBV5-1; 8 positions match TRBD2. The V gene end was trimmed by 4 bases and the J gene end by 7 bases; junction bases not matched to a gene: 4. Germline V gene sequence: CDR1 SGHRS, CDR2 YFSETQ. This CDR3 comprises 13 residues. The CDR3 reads CASSIPGGNEQFF. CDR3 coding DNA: TGCGCCAGCAGCATCCCGGGGGGGAATGAGCAGTTCTTC.

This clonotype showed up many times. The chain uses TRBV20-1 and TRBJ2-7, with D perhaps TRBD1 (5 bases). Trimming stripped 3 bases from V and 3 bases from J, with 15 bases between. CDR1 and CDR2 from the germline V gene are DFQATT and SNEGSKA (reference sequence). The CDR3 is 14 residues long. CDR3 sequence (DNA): TGCAGTGCTAGTCTCACAGGAGATCACTACGAGCAGTACTTC. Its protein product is CSASLTGDHYEQYF.

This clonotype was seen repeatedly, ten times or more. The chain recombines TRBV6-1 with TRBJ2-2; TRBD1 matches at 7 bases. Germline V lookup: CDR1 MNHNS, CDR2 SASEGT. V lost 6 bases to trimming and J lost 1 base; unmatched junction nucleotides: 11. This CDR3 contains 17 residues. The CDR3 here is CASSPIPGTVNTGELFF. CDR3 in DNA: TGTGCCAGCAGCCCAATCCCCGGGACAGTGAACACCGGGGAGCTGTTTTTT.

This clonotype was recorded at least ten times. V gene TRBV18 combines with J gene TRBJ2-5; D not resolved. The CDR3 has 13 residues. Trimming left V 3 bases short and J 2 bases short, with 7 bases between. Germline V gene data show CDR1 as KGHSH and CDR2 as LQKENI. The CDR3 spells CASSPTIQETQYF. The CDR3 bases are TGTGCCAGCTCACCTACTATTCAAGAGACCCAGTACTTC.

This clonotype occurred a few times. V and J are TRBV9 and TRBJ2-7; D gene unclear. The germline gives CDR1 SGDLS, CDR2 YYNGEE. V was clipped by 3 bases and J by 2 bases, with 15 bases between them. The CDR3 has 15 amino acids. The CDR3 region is CASSGPPSLTYEQYF. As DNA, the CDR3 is TGTGCCAGCAGCGGCCCCCCCAGTTTAACCTACGAGCAGTACTTC.

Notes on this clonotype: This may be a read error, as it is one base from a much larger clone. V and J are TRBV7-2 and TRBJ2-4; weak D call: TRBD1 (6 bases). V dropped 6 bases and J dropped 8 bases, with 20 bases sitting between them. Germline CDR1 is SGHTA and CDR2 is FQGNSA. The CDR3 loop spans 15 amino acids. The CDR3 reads CASRKGRGLDDIQYF. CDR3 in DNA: TGTGCCAGCAGAAAGGGCAGGGGCCTTGATGACATTCAGTACTTC.

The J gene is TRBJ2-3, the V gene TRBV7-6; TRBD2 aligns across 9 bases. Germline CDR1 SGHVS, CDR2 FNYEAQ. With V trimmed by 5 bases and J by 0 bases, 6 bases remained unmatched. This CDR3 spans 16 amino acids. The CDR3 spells CASSGTSGWSTDTQYF. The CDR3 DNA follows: TGTGCCAGCAGCGGAACTAGCGGGTGGAGCACAGATACGCAGTATTTT.

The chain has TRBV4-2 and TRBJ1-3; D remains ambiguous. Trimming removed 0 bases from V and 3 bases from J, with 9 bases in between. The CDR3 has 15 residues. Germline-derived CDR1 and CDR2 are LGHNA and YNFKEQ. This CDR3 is CASSQDRGVGNTIYF. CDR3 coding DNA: TGTGCCAGCAGCCAAGATCGCGGGGTTGGAAACACCATATATTTT.

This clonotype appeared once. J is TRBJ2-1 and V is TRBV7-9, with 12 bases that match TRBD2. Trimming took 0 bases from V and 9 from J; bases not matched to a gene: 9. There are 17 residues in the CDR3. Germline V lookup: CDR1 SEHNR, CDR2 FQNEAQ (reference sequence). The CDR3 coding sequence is TGTGCCAGCAGCTTAGCGTCTAGCGGGAGGGCTGGTAGTGAGCAGTTCTTC. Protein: CASSLASSGRAGSEQFF.

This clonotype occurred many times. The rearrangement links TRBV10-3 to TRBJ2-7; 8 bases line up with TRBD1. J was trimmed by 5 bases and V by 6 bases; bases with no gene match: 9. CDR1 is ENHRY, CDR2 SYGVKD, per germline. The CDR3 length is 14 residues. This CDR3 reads CAISRTDRDHEQYF. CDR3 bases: TGTGCCATCAGCCGAACGGACAGGGACCACGAGCAGTACTTC.

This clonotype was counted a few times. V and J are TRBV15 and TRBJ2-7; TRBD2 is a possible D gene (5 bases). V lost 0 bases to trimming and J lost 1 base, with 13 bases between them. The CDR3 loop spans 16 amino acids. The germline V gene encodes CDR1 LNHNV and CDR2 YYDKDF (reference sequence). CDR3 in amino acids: CATSRDLRALSYEQYF. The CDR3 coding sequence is TGTGCCACCAGCAGAGATTTGAGGGCCCTGTCCTACGAGCAGTACTTC.

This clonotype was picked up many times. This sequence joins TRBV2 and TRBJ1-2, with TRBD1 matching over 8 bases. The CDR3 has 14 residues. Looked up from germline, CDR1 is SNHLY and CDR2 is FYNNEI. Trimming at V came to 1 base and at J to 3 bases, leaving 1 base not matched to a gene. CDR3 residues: CASSEGRGHYGYTF. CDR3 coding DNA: TGTGCCAGCAGTGAAGGCAGGGGGCACTATGGCTACACCTTC.

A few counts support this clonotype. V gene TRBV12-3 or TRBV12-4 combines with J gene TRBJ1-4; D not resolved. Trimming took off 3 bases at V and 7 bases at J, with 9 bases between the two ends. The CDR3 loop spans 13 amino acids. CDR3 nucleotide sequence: TGTGCCAGCAGTTTCATAGGTACTGAAAAACTGTTTTTT. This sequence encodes CASSFIGTEKLFF.

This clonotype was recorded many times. The CDR3 DNA is TGTGCCAGCAGCTCGGGACAGGGAGAAGCTTTCTTT. Protein sequence: CASSSGQGEAFF. The chain employs TRBV7-9 and TRBJ1-1, with 9 positions matching TRBD1. The CDR3 has 12 residues. Germline V gene sequence: CDR1 SEHNR, CDR2 FQNEAQ (reference sequence). J lost 8 bases, V lost 4 bases, and 2 bases had no gene match.

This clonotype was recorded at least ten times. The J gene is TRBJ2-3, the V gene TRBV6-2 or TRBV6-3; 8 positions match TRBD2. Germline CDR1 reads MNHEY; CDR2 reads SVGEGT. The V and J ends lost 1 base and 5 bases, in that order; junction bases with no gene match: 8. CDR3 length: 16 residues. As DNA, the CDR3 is TGTGCCAGCAGTTACTTCGCTAGCGGGTTGATAGATACGCAGTATTTT. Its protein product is CASSYFASGLIDTQYF.

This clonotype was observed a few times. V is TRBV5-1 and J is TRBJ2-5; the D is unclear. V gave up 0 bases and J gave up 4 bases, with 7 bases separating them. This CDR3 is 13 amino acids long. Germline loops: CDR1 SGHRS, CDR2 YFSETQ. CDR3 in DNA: TGCGCCAGCAGCTTGGTAATTCCAGAGACCCAGTACTTC. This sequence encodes CASSLVIPETQYF.

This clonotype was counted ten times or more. The CDR3 DNA sequence: TGTGCCAGCAGCCAATGGACCGGGAGTTTCCTGTACGAGCAGTACTTC. Translating gives CASSQWTGSFLYEQYF. V gene TRBV3-1 combines with J gene TRBJ2-7, with D perhaps matching TRBD2 (6 bases). Trimming cost V 2 bases and J 4 bases, with 18 bases left between them. The CDR3 sequence is 16 residues long. Germline V CDR1 and CDR2: LGHDT, YNNKEL (reference sequence).

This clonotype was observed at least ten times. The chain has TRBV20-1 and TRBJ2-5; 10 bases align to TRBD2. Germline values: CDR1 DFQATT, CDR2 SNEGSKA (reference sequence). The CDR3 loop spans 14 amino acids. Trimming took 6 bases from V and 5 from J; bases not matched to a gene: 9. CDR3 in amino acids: CSASSGRRGETQYF. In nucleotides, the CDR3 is TGCAGTGCAAGTAGCGGGAGGAGAGGGGAGACCCAGTACTTC.

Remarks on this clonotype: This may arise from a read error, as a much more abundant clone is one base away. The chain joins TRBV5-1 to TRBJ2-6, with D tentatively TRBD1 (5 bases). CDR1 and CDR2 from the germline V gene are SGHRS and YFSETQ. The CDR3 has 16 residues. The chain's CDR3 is CASSLDLGTGANVPTF. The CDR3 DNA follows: TGCGCCAGCAGCTTGGATTTGGGTACTGGGGCCAACGTCCCGACTTTC.

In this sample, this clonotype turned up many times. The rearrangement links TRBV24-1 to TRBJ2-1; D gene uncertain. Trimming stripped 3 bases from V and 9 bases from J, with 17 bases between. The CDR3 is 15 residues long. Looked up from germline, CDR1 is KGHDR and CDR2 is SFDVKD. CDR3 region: CATSDVSPSPIEQFF. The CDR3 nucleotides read TGTGCCACCAGTGATGTCTCACCGAGTCCGATTGAGCAGTTCTTC.

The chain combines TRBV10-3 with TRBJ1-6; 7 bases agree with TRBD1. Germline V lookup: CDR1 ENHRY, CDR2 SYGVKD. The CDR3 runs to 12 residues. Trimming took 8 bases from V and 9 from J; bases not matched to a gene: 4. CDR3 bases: TGTGCCATCGCTAGGGACAGTTCACCCCTCCACTTT. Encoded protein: CAIARDSSPLHF.

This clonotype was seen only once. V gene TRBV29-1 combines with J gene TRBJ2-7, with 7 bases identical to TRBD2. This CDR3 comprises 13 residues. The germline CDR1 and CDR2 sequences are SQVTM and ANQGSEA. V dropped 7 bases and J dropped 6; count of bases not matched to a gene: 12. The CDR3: CSATLAKIGEQYF. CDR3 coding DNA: TGCAGCGCTACACTAGCGAAAATAGGCGAGCAGTACTTC.

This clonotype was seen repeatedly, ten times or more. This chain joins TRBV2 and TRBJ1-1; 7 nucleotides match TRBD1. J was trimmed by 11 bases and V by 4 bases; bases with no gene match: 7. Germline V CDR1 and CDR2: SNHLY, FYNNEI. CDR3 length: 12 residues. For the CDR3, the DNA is TGTGCCAGCAGTGCTGAGACAGGGTGGGCTTTCTTT. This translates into CASSAETGWAFF.

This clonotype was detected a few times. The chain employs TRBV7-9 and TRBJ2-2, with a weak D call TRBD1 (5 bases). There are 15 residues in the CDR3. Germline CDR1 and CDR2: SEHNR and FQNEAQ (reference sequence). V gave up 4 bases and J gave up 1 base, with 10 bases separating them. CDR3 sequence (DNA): TGTGCCAGCAGCTGGACAAGAATGAACACCGGGGAGCTGTTTTTT. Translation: CASSWTRMNTGELFF.